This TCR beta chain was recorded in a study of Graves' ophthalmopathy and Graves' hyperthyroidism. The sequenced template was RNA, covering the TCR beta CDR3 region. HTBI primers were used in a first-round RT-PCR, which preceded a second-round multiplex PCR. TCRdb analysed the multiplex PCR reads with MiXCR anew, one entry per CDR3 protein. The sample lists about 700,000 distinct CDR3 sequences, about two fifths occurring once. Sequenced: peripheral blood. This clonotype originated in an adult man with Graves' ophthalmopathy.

The CDR3 region is CAWTPGAHTEAFF. CDR3 nucleotides: TGTGCCTGGACCCCAGGGGCACACACTGAAGCTTTCTTT. The V call is TRBV25-1, the J call TRBJ1-1; TRBD1 is a possible D gene (6 bases). This CDR3 comprises 13 residues. The ends were cut back, 11 bases at V and 3 bases at J, with 16 bases in the middle. Germline V CDR1 and CDR2: MGHDK, SYGVNS.